A single sample is the source of the 29 T cell receptor beta chains below, sequenced in a study of blood T cells in healthy people across ages. Through a sample-barcoded 5' primer and a J-beta primer mix, a second PCR was run for roughly 6 to 11 cycles. In TCRdb, the 5' RACE reads were re-called with MiXCR into one record per CDR3 protein. The sample shows approximately 900,000 distinct CDR3 sequences, 45% to 50% of them seen only once. Sequenced sample: blood. The source of these receptors is a man younger than 45 in good health.

This clonotype was seen at least ten times. V is TRBV20-1 and J is TRBJ2-7; 9 nucleotides match TRBD1. CDR1 DFQATT and CDR2 SNEGSKA come from the germline V gene (reference sequence). The CDR3 contains 14 residues. V was clipped by 5 bases and J by 3 bases; unmatched bases: 8. The CDR3 coding sequence is TGCAGTGCTGGCACAGGGGGCGGAATCTACGAGCAGTACTTC. Amino acid sequence: CSAGTGGGIYEQYF.

The chain carries TRBV28 and TRBJ2-5; 9 bases fit TRBD1. Germline V gives CDR1 MDHEN, CDR2 SYDVKM. Losses at the gene ends were 2 bases for V and 1 base for J; bases not matched to a gene: 2. CDR3 length: 15 residues. CDR3 amino acids: CASSLGQGTQETQYF. The DNA of the CDR3 is TGTGCCAGCAGTTTAGGACAGGGGACCCAAGAGACCCAGTACTTC.

This chain joins TRBV7-3 and TRBJ1-1; the D gene is possibly TRBD1 (6 bases). The CDR3 consists of 15 residues. CDR1 SGHTA and CDR2 FQGTGA come from the germline V gene. Trimming took off 5 bases at V and 3 bases at J, with 16 bases between the two ends. The CDR3 region has the DNA TGTGCCAGCAGCCCTCGGGGGGGCAGGTACACTGAAGCTTTCTTT. Translated: CASSPRGGRYTEAFF.

The chain joins TRBV7-2 to TRBJ2-4; either TRBD1 or TRBD2 may fit D (6 bases each). Germline CDR1 and CDR2: SGHTA and FQGNSA. V shed 10 bases and J shed 4 bases, with 17 bases lying between them. The CDR3 has 14 amino acids. CDR3 nucleotide sequence: TGTGCCACCCAAGGTGGGGGGCCTAAAAACATTCAGTACTTC. Protein: CATQGGGPKNIQYF.

About this clonotype itself: This may be a read error, as it is one base from a much larger clone. This chain links TRBV4-2 with TRBJ1-4; D call uncertain. CDR3 length equals 17 residues. Deletions cut 1 base from V and 4 bases from J, with 16 bases between. Per germline, CDR1 LGHNA and CDR2 YNFKEQ. The CDR3 loop reads CASSQGDIADYNEKLFF. CDR3 nucleotides: TGTGCCAGCAGCCAAGGAGATATAGCCGATTATAATGAAAAACTGTTTTTT.

The gene calls are TRBV20-1 and TRBJ2-2; TRBD1 agrees at 9 bases. Per the germline V gene, CDR1 is DFQATT and CDR2 is SNEGSKA (reference sequence). Trimming at V came to 0 bases and at J to 3 bases, leaving 8 bases not matched to a gene. The CDR3 spans 17 residues. This CDR3 is CSARDAPGQGDTGELFF. CDR3 bases: TGCAGTGCTAGAGATGCCCCGGGACAGGGCGACACCGGGGAGCTGTTTTTT.

The chain links TRBV5-1 to TRBJ2-1; 9 nucleotides line up with TRBD1. The CDR3 length is 15 residues. Germline lookup yields CDR1 SGHRS and CDR2 YFSETQ. Unmatched junction bases numbered 6, after V lost 2 bases and J lost 6 bases. The CDR3 bases are TGCGCCAGCAGCTTTTCCGGGACAGGGACCAATGAGCAGTTCTTC. Its protein is CASSFSGTGTNEQFF.

This clonotype came up many times. The chain joins TRBV4-1 to TRBJ2-7; 8 nucleotides align to TRBD1. The CDR3 consists of 15 residues. V shed 2 bases and J 6 bases; nucleotides not matched to a gene: 9. The V gene's germline CDR1 is MGHRA and CDR2 YSYEKL. The chain's CDR3 is CASSQNRDRRSEQYF. The CDR3, as DNA: TGCGCCAGCAGCCAAAACCGGGACAGGAGGTCCGAGCAGTACTTC.

The genes are TRBV4-2 and TRBJ1-2; D is unresolved. This CDR3 has 16 amino acids. V was pared by 0 bases and J by 4 bases, with 15 bases between. CDR1 and CDR2 from the germline V gene are LGHNA and YNFKEQ. CDR3 sequence (DNA): TGTGCCAGCAGCCAAGATATACGGAACCCTCCCTATGGCTACACCTTC. It encodes CASSQDIRNPPYGYTF.

The J gene is TRBJ2-7, the V gene TRBV2; TRBD1 might be the D (5 bases). This CDR3 is 14 amino acids long. CDR1 and CDR2 (germline): SNHLY, FYNNEI. Trimming shortened V by 7 bases and J by 0 bases, and 13 bases separated the two germline ends. The CDR3 coding sequence is TGTGCCAGCACGCACAGGACCCACTCCTACGAGCAGTACTTC. It translates to CASTHRTHSYEQYF.

The rearrangement uses TRBV28 and TRBJ2-5, with TRBD2 matching over 11 bases. Looked up from germline, CDR1 is MDHEN and CDR2 is SYDVKM. Unmatched junction bases numbered 14, after V lost 6 bases and J lost 5 bases. CDR3 length: 17 amino acids. As DNA, the CDR3 is TGTGCCAGCAGCCCTTCTTTACTGACTAGCGGGGTGGAGACCCAGTACTTC. This encodes CASSPSLLTSGVETQYF.

The chain joins TRBV11-3 to TRBJ1-1; D unresolved. The germline V gene encodes CDR1 SGHNT and CDR2 YENEEA. The CDR3 totals 14 residues. Trimming pared 4 bases from V and 4 bases from J, leaving 13 bases between. CDR3 amino acids: CASSSGPGGTEAFF. The CDR3 DNA follows: TGTGCCAGCAGCTCCGGACCGGGCGGCACTGAAGCTTTCTTT.

Here the CDR3 reads CSVSPSRGTEAFF. The CDR3 DNA sequence: TGCAGCGTCTCCCCGAGCCGGGGCACTGAAGCTTTCTTT. The V call is TRBV29-1, the J call TRBJ1-1; D not certain. Trimming shortened V by 6 bases and J by 4 bases, and 15 bases separated the two germline ends. The CDR3 sequence is 13 residues long. The germline CDR1 and CDR2 sequences are SQVTM and ANQGSEA.

This clonotype has a handful of counts. The rearrangement joins TRBV7-3 to TRBJ2-5, with TRBD2 as a possible D gene (5 bases). TRBJ2-7 explains the end of the DNA better; the J call may be wrong. The CDR3 totals 13 residues. Per the germline V gene, CDR1 is SGHTA and CDR2 is FQGTGA. CDR3 sequence reads: CASSLEGYHEQYF. CDR3 coding DNA: TGTGCCAGCAGCTTAGAGGGTTACCACGAGCAGTACTTC.

V is TRBV7-3 and J is TRBJ1-1; possible D gene TRBD1, 5 bases. The CDR3 loop spans 17 amino acids. V was shortened by 3 bases and J by 4 bases, with 21 bases between the two germline ends. Looked up from germline, CDR1 is SGHTA and CDR2 is FQGTGA. The CDR3 spells CASSLGRGGEVGTEAFF. The DNA for the CDR3 is TGTGCCAGCAGCTTGGGGCGGGGAGGGGAGGTTGGCACTGAAGCTTTCTTT. The complete variable domain, with remaining parts taken from reference TRBV7-3 and TRBJ1-1, reads GAGVSQTPSNKVTEKGKYVELRCDPISGHTALYWYRQSLGQGPEFLIYFQGTGAADDSGLPNDRFFAVRPEGSVSTLKIQRTERGDSAVYLCASSLGRGGEVGTEAFFGQGTRLTVV.

The chain carries TRBV27 and TRBJ2-1; D remains ambiguous. Germline V CDR1 and CDR2: MNHEY, SMNVEV (reference sequence). The CDR3 length is 11 residues. With 5 bases removed from V and 6 bases from J, the gap between germline ends came to 5 bases. This CDR3 reads CASSIFNEQFF. The CDR3 region has the DNA TGTGCCAGCAGTATCTTCAATGAGCAGTTCTTC.

The chain employs TRBV5-1 and TRBJ2-7, with 8 bases identical to TRBD1. This CDR3 has 15 amino acids. Per the germline V gene, CDR1 is SGHRS and CDR2 is YFSETQ. J lost 2 bases, V lost 1 base, and 5 bases had no gene match. In DNA form, the CDR3 reads TGCGCCAGCAGCTTGCGTCAGACAGGGGCCTACGAGCAGTACTTC. It specifies CASSLRQTGAYEQYF.

The chain recombines TRBV21-1 with TRBJ1-2. TRBV21-1 has pseudogene status. The CDR3 totals 12 residues. DNA of the CDR3: TGTGCCCACTGGGGAAGCACTTATGGCTACACCTTC. This gives the protein CAHWGSTYGYTF.

This rearrangement joins TRBV4-3 to TRBJ2-2; D unclear. With 0 bases removed from V and 6 bases from J, the gap between germline ends came to 5 bases. CDR1 and CDR2 (germline): LGHNA, YSLEER. The CDR3 spans 13 residues. CDR3 sequence: CASSQDGAGELFF. CDR3 coding DNA: TGCGCCAGCAGCCAAGATGGGGCCGGGGAGCTGTTTTTT.

The rearrangement uses TRBV4-1 and TRBJ1-4; 10 bases are a match to TRBD1. The V gene's germline CDR1 is MGHRA and CDR2 YSYEKL. The CDR3 totals 15 residues. V shed 4 bases and J 6 bases; nucleotides not matched to a gene: 5. In DNA, the CDR3 is TGCGCCAGCAGCCGACCCGGGACAGGGGATGAAAAACTGTTTTTT. Its translation is CASSRPGTGDEKLFF.

The chain combines TRBV4-2 with TRBJ2-1; 15 nucleotides line up with TRBD2. CDR1 LGHNA and CDR2 YNFKEQ come from the germline V gene. This CDR3 region has 16 residues. V was pared by 0 bases and J by 9 bases, with 3 bases of the junction left unmatched. CDR3 residues: CASSQDGTSGGCEQFF. As DNA, the CDR3 is TGTGCCAGCAGCCAAGATGGGACTAGCGGGGGGTGTGAGCAGTTCTTC.

The V call is TRBV20-1, the J call TRBJ2-1; 7 bases align to TRBD2. The CDR3 is 12 residues long. Losses at the gene ends were 0 bases for V and 10 bases for J; bases not matched to a gene: 3. The V gene's germline CDR1 is DFQATT and CDR2 SNEGSKA (reference sequence). The CDR3 sequence: CSARESGTEQFF. CDR3 nucleotides: TGCAGTGCTAGAGAGAGCGGGACGGAGCAGTTCTTC.

This chain uses TRBV6-2 or TRBV6-3 with TRBJ2-5, with 8 bases matching TRBD2. In germline, CDR1 is MNHEY, CDR2 SVGEGT. CDR3 length equals 14 residues. The V and J ends lost 0 bases and 11 bases, in that order; junction bases with no gene match: 8. The CDR3 protein is CASSYSQRGSEQYF. The DNA of the CDR3 is TGTGCCAGCAGTTACTCACAGCGGGGGTCTGAGCAGTACTTC.

This sequence joins TRBV20-1 and TRBJ1-2, with D perhaps TRBD1 (6 bases). CDR3 length equals 13 residues. The V gene lost 6 bases and the J gene lost 0 bases, with 11 bases spanning the gap. Germline CDR1 DFQATT, CDR2 SNEGSKA (reference sequence). The CDR3: CSARQEANYGYTF. The CDR3 nucleotides are TGCAGTGCCAGACAGGAAGCTAACTATGGCTACACCTTC.

This clonotype showed up many times. V gene TRBV18 combines with J gene TRBJ2-5; 7 nucleotides match TRBD2. V was pared by 3 bases and J by 4 bases, with 8 bases of the junction left unmatched. From germline, CDR1 is KGHSH and CDR2 LQKENI. The CDR3 sequence is 15 residues long. The CDR3 DNA follows: TGTGCCAGCTCACCTGGGACTAACGAGGGAGAGACCCAGTACTTC. It is translated as CASSPGTNEGETQYF.

About this clonotype: The junction differs from germline at one of its ends, possibly a read error. The chain uses TRBV5-1 and TRBJ2-7; 8 nucleotides align to TRBD1. CDR1 and CDR2 (germline): SGHRS, YFSETQ. The CDR3 length is 14 residues. The CDR3 region has the DNA TGCGCCAGCAGCTCAACAGGGGGTAACTACGAGCGGTACTTC. Its protein product is CASSSTGGNYERYF.

This clonotype was recorded only once. The rearrangement joins TRBV29-1 to TRBJ1-2; maybe TRBD1 (6 bases). In germline, CDR1 is SQVTM, CDR2 ANQGSEA. V was shortened by 6 bases and J by 8 bases, with 16 bases between the two germline ends. The CDR3 sequence is 12 residues long. The CDR3 protein is CSVDKGDVGYTF. CDR3 DNA sequence: TGCAGCGTAGACAAGGGGGACGTCGGCTACACCTTC.

This clonotype was seen more than once but under ten times. This chain connects TRBV7-9 to TRBJ2-7; a weak D match, TRBD1 (5 bases). Germline V CDR1 and CDR2: SEHNR, FQNEAQ (reference sequence). V lost 7 bases, J lost 3 bases, and 13 bases lay in between. The CDR3 length is 13 residues. CDR3 DNA sequence: TGTGCCAGCAACCTATTGCAGGGCTACGAGCAGTACTTC. This sequence encodes CASNLLQGYEQYF.

The chain combines TRBV5-1 with TRBJ2-3; D could derive from TRBD1 or TRBD2 (5 bases each). V gave up 4 bases and J gave up 0 bases, with 15 bases separating them. This CDR3 region has 16 residues. Germline CDR1 and CDR2: SGHRS and YFSETQ. This CDR3 reads CASSPRWGSSTDTQYF. The CDR3 bases are TGCGCCAGCAGCCCTAGGTGGGGGTCTAGCACAGATACGCAGTATTTT.